This passage covers 3 T cell receptor beta chains from one sample sequenced in a study of OX40 agonist ivuxolimab in advanced cancers. Clones were sequenced by immunoSEQ multiplex PCR, and TCRdb holds only the in-frame ones, with some missing. The sample holds 60,000 or so clones, approximately 83% seen once. The specimen was CD4+ or CD8+ T cells sorted from blood, collected in a trial of the OX40 agonist ivuxolimab. The receptors stem from an adult with an advanced solid tumor such as melanoma, head and neck, liver or kidney cancer.

The J gene is TRBJ2-5, the V gene TRBV6-1; the match to TRBD1 covers 8 bases. The J call may not be correct, given that the DNA end is closer to TRBJ2-7. Per the germline V gene, CDR1 is MNHNS and CDR2 is SASEGT. CDR3 length: 15 amino acids. The CDR3, as DNA: TGTGCCAGCATTCCAGGGGGGACAGGCCTTTACGAGCAGTACTTC. Protein: CASIPGGTGLYEQYF.

This chain uses TRBV30 with TRBJ2-3, with 14 bases matching TRBD2. The trim removed 6 bases at V and 1 base at J, leaving 18 bases unmatched. This CDR3 contains 20 residues. Germline V gives CDR1 GTSNPN, CDR2 SVGIG (reference sequence). In DNA, the CDR3 is TGTGCCTGCTTCATCACCGGGACTAGCGGGAGCGGAGTTGGCACAGATACGCAGTATTTT. Its protein product is CACFITGTSGSGVGTDTQYF.

The chain couples TRBV6-1 to TRBJ1-2, with D unresolved. Trimming shortened V by 2 bases and J by 8 bases, and 12 bases separated the two germline ends. This CDR3 is 13 amino acids long. CDR1 and CDR2 from the germline V gene are MNHNS and SASEGT. CDR3 sequence reads: CASSENLMGGYTF. Written as DNA, the CDR3 is TGTGCCAGCAGTGAAAATTTGATGGGGGGCTACACCTTC.